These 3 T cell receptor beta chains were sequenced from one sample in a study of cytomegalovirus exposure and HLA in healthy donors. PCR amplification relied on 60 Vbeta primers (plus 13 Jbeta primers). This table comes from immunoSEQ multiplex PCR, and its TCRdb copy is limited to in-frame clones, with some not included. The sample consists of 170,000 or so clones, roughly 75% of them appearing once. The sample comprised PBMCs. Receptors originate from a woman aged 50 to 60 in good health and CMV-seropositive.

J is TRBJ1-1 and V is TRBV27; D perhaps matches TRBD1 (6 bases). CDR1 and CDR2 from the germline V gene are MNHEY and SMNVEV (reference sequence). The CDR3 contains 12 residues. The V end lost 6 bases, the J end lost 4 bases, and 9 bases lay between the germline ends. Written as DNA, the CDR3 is TGTGCCAGCAGGGGGGCGCGCACTGAAGCTTTCTTT. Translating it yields CASRGARTEAFF.

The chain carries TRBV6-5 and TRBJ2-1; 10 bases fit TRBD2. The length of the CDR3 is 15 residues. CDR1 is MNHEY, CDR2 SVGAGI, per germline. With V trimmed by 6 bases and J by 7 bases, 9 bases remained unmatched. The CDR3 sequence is CASSRSSGSVNEQFF. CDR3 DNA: TGTGCCAGCAGCCGTTCTAGCGGGAGCGTGAATGAGCAGTTCTTC.

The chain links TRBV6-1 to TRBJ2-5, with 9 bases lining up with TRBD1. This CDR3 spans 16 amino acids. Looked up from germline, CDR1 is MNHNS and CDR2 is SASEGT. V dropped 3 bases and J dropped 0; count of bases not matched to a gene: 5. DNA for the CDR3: TGTGCCAGCAGTGACGGGACAGGGAAGTACCAAGAGACCCAGTACTTC. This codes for CASSDGTGKYQETQYF.